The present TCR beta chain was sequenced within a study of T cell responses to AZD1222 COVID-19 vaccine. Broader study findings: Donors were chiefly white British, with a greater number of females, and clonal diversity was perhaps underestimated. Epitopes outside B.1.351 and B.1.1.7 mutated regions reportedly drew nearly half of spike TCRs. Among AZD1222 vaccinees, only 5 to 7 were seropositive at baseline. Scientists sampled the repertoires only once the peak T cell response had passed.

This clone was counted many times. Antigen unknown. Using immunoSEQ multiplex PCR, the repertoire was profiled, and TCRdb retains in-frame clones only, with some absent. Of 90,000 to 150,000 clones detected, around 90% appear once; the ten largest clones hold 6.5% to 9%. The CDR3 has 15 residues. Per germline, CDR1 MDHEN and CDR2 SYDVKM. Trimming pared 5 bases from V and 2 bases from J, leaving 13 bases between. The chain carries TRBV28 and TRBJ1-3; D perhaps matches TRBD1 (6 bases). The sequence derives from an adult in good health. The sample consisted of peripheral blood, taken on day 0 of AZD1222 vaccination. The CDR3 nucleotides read TGTGCCAGCAGTCCGATCACAGGGACTGGAAACACCATATATTTT. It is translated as CASSPITGTGNTIYF.